What follows are 8 T cell receptor beta chains derived from one specimen sequenced in a study of T-cell memory formation after mild COVID-19. From the 5' RACE reads, TCRdb called clonotypes with MiXCR, one entry per CDR3 protein. The data hold approximately 350,000 distinct CDR3 sequences, with about an eighth observed a single time. Input material: PBMCs or a T cell subset sorted from them (not recorded which). The origin of the receptors is a man aged 18 to 30 who had mild COVID-19 (a few samples of this study predate the infection). Cell type and time point are not known.

DNA for the CDR3: TGTGCCAGCAGCCTGCAAGGGAGGATAGCCAAAAACATTCAGTACTTC. It translates to CASSLQGRIAKNIQYF. The chain has TRBV4-2 and TRBJ2-4, with D possibly TRBD2 on 6 matching bases. Trimming pared 4 bases from V and 0 bases from J, leaving 13 bases between. In germline, CDR1 is LGHNA, CDR2 YNFKEQ. The CDR3 length is 16 residues.

The genes are TRBV7-2 and TRBJ1-2; D is unclear. Germline-derived CDR1 and CDR2 are SGHTA and FQGNSA. Between the trimmed V and J ends, which lost 0 bases and 8 bases, there was a span of 13 bases. CDR3 length: 14 residues. CDR3 DNA sequence: TGTGCCAGCAGCTTAGCAACTGGACTAGGCGGCTACACCTTC. Amino acid sequence: CASSLATGLGGYTF.

V usage is TRBV2 and J usage is TRBJ1-1; D remains ambiguous. V lost 4 bases to trimming and J lost 0 bases, with 9 bases between them. CDR3 length equals 14 residues. The germline gives CDR1 SNHLY, CDR2 FYNNEI. Here the CDR3 DNA reads TGTGCCAGCAGTGGTATGATAATGAACACTGAAGCTTTCTTT. Translating it yields CASSGMIMNTEAFF.

J is TRBJ2-3 and V is TRBV30; D perhaps matches TRBD2 (7 bases). Trimming removed 3 bases at V and 4 bases at J, with 20 bases between. Germline values: CDR1 GTSNPN, CDR2 SVGIG (reference sequence). The CDR3 extends over 16 amino acids. Here the CDR3 reads CAWRLAGATDSDTQYF. As DNA, the CDR3 is TGTGCCTGGAGACTCGCGGGGGCAACGGACTCAGATACGCAGTATTTT.

This clonotype was seen more than once but under ten times. V usage is TRBV9 and J usage is TRBJ2-2; D gene ambiguous. V was shortened by 0 bases and J by 5 bases, with 14 bases between the two germline ends. This CDR3 spans 16 amino acids. Germline V gene data show CDR1 as SGDLS and CDR2 as YYNGEE. CDR3 loop: CASSVVPGGRTGELFF. DNA for the CDR3: TGTGCCAGCAGCGTAGTCCCCGGTGGCCGGACCGGGGAGCTGTTTTTT. The full variable domain, completed using reference TRBV9 and TRBJ2-2, is DSGVTQTPKHLITATGQRVTLRCSPRSGDLSVYWYQQSLDQGLQFLIQYYNGEERAKGNILERFSAQQFPDLHSELNLSSLELGDSALYFCASSVVPGGRTGELFFGEGSRLTVL.

On this clonotype itself: Given a much more abundant clone one base away, this may be a read error. This rearrangement joins TRBV6-5 to TRBJ2-3; TRBD2 matches at 11 bases. Germline-derived CDR1 and CDR2 are MNHEY and SVGAGI. The CDR3 sequence is 14 residues long. The V and J ends lost 7 bases and 0 bases, in that order; junction bases with no gene match: 0. CDR3 amino acids: CASTSGGSTDTQYF. DNA of the CDR3: TGTGCCAGCACTAGCGGGGGGAGCACAGATACGCAGTATTTT.

This clonotype was seen repeatedly, ten times or more. One junction end disagrees with the germline gene, perhaps due to a read error. The chain is built from TRBV7-9 and TRBJ1-1, with D possibly being TRBD1 (5 bases). The CDR3 consists of 11 residues. The germline V gene has CDR1 SEHNR and CDR2 FQNEAQ (reference sequence). The CDR3 DNA is TGTGCCAGCAGCAGAGACAGTCTAGGAACCTTT. Its protein is CASSRDSLGTF.

In this sample, this clonotype turned up many times. The rearrangement joins TRBV18 to TRBJ2-1, with a possible D match to TRBD2 (6 bases). V was clipped by 3 bases and J by 7 bases, with 10 bases between them. CDR1 KGHSH and CDR2 LQKENI come from the germline V gene. CDR3 length: 13 amino acids. The CDR3 sequence: CASSPSGRNEQFF. CDR3 sequence (DNA): TGTGCCAGCTCACCCTCAGGGAGGAATGAGCAGTTCTTC.